These 14 T cell receptor beta chains came from one sample sequenced in a study of a mutant IDH1 vaccine in newly diagnosed glioma. These receptors have no identified antigens. Time point in this sample: week 47, end of study. Alongside topical imiquimod, each dose of vaccine comprised 300 ug of mutant IDH1 20-mer peptide. The repertoire was sequenced with immunoSEQ multiplex PCR; TCRdb's copy has only in-frame clones and lacks some. The sample carries about 24,000 clones, 82% recorded once. The material sequenced was PBMCs, taken from a glioma patient whose treatment included an IDH1 peptide vaccine. These receptors all come from a man in his forties with glioma. Some clones in this sample may be carry-over from other donors' samples.

The chain joins TRBV29-1 to TRBJ1-1, with D possibly matching TRBD1 (6 bases). Germline loops: CDR1 SQVTM, CDR2 ANQGSEA. Trimming took off 6 bases at V and 0 bases at J, with 11 bases between the two ends. This CDR3 contains 13 residues. The CDR3 sequence is CSVYRALNTEAFF. In DNA, the CDR3 is TGCAGCGTCTACAGGGCGCTGAACACTGAAGCTTTCTTT.

The chain couples TRBV6-5 to TRBJ1-2, with D maybe TRBD1 (6 bases). Germline V CDR1 and CDR2: MNHEY, SVGAGI. The V end lost 4 bases, the J end lost 5 bases, and 11 bases lay between the germline ends. This CDR3 is built from 13 residues. CDR3 loop: CASSSGAMYGYTF. The CDR3 nucleotides are TGTGCCAGCAGTTCAGGGGCCATGTATGGCTACACCTTC.

Sample share makes this clone medium-sized (0.01 to 0.1%). The chain joins TRBV30 to TRBJ1-1; TRBD1 is a possible D gene (5 bases). V dropped 2 bases and J dropped 5 bases, with 12 bases sitting between them. The germline V gene encodes CDR1 GTSNPN and CDR2 SVGIG (reference sequence). This CDR3 comprises 13 residues. CDR3: CAWSLGVGTEAFF. CDR3 DNA: TGTGCCTGGAGTTTAGGGGTGGGGACTGAAGCTTTCTTT.

The chain links TRBV11-2 to TRBJ2-5, with TRBD2 identical over 9 bases. The J segment lost 0 bases and the V segment lost 5 bases, leaving 7 bases of the junction unmatched. Germline V lookup: CDR1 SGHAT, CDR2 FQNNGV. The CDR3 consists of 16 residues. In DNA form, the CDR3 reads TGTGCCAGCAGCACAGGGCTAGCGGGGTACCAAGAGACCCAGTACTTC. This gives the protein CASSTGLAGYQETQYF.

The table lists this clone with a count of one. The J gene is TRBJ1-1, the V gene TRBV7-2, with D possibly matching TRBD1 (5 bases). CDR1 and CDR2 from the germline V gene are SGHTA and FQGNSA. The length of the CDR3 is 15 residues. V lost 1 base to trimming and J lost 5 bases, with 14 bases between them. CDR3 nucleotide sequence: TGTGCCAGCAGCTTAGACTCTTGGAGGGGTACTGAAGCTTTCTTT. It yields the protein CASSLDSWRGTEAFF.

The chain recombines TRBV2 with TRBJ1-5; D unclear. CDR1 is SNHLY and CDR2 is FYNNEI in the germline V gene. There are 14 residues in the CDR3. V lost 7 bases and J 4 bases, leaving 14 bases between the germline ends. The CDR3 DNA reads as TGTGCCAGCACGACGGATTTTATGAATCAGCCCCAGCATTTT. It codes for CASTTDFMNQPQHF.

The chain joins TRBV2 to TRBJ2-5; 7 bases align to TRBD2. Germline V CDR1 and CDR2: SNHLY, FYNNEI. V was pared by 6 bases and J by 1 base, with 8 bases of the junction left unmatched. The CDR3 has 15 residues. The CDR3 protein is CASRGRGRVQETQYF. The CDR3 region has the DNA TGTGCCAGCAGGGGGAGGGGCAGAGTCCAAGAGACCCAGTACTTC.

This chain links TRBV7-3 with TRBJ2-7, with 7 bases identical to TRBD2. J gave up 9 bases and V 0 bases, and 11 bases lay outside the gene matches. The CDR3 runs to 15 residues. Germline CDR1 is SGHTA and CDR2 is FQGTGA. CDR3 sequence reads: CASSLTHQRGGSQYF. The CDR3 nucleotides read TGTGCCAGCAGCTTAACTCACCAGCGGGGAGGTTCGCAGTACTTC.

The chain recombines TRBV5-1 with TRBJ2-7; the match to TRBD1 covers 8 bases. The V gene end was trimmed by 2 bases and the J gene end by 3 bases; junction bases not matched to a gene: 7. The CDR3 loop spans 15 amino acids. Germline-derived CDR1 and CDR2 are SGHRS and YFSETQ. The CDR3 loop reads CASSLKGQVGYEQYF. Here the CDR3 DNA reads TGCGCCAGCAGCTTAAAGGGACAGGTCGGCTACGAGCAGTACTTC.

V usage is TRBV5-1 and J usage is TRBJ2-7; D not resolved. V was clipped by 4 bases and J by 3 bases, with 14 bases between them. The germline gives CDR1 SGHRS, CDR2 YFSETQ. This CDR3 comprises 14 residues. The DNA for the CDR3 is TGCGCCAGCAGCCCCGGCCCACAAAACTACGAGCAGTACTTC. It encodes CASSPGPQNYEQYF.

The chain recombines TRBV30 with TRBJ2-1, with D perhaps TRBD2 (6 bases). Germline CDR1 GTSNPN, CDR2 SVGIG (reference sequence). The CDR3 has 15 residues. Between the trimmed V and J ends, which lost 7 bases and 0 bases, there was a span of 16 bases. The CDR3 is CALGGKVYSYNEQFF. CDR3 DNA sequence: TGTGCCTTGGGGGGTAAGGTGTACTCCTACAATGAGCAGTTCTTC.

Turning to this clone: A junction end diverges from the germline sequence, so it may reflect a read error. V usage is TRBV6-5 and J usage is TRBJ2-7, with TRBD1 matching 9 bases. The V gene's germline CDR1 is MNHEY and CDR2 SVGAGI. The CDR3 covers 10 residues. The CDR3 DNA is TGTGCCAGCAATTCCGGGACAGGGTGGTTC. Amino acids: CASNSGTGWF.

The CDR3 DNA reads TGCGCCAGCAGTACCGGGGCGGCTTCAGATACGCAGTATTTT. Translation: CASSTGAASDTQYF. The chain joins TRBV10-1 to TRBJ2-3; D is possibly TRBD1 or TRBD2 (5 bases each). The CDR3 loop spans 14 amino acids. The V gene lost 5 bases and the J gene lost 4 bases, with 13 bases spanning the gap. CDR1 WNHNN and CDR2 SYGVQD come from the germline V gene (reference sequence).

There are a few counts of this clone. The V and J genes are TRBV6-6 and TRBJ1-5, with D hard to call. Trimming took off 3 bases at V and 3 bases at J, with 9 bases between the two ends. This CDR3 has 14 amino acids. Germline CDR1 and CDR2: MNHNY and SVGAGI (reference sequence). CDR3 protein: CASSYTQNNQPQHF. The CDR3 DNA is TGTGCCAGCAGTTATACACAGAACAATCAGCCCCAGCATTTT.